The next 8 T cell receptor beta chains were all read from a single sample in a study of T cell responses to AZD1222 COVID-19 vaccine. This table comes from immunoSEQ multiplex PCR, and its TCRdb copy is limited to in-frame clones, with some not included. The repertoire holds roughly 140,000 clones, around 89% seen once, with about 3.7% in the top ten. The specimen was peripheral blood, collected on day 0 of MenACWY control vaccination. The receptors stem from an adult in good health.

The gene calls are TRBV19 and TRBJ2-2, with 8 bases identical to TRBD1. V lost 11 bases and J lost 2; bases outside the gene matches: 4. CDR1 is LNHDA, CDR2 SQIVND, per germline (reference sequence). The length of the CDR3 is 13 residues. The CDR3, as DNA: TGTGCCGGAGGACAGGGTAACACCGGGGAGCTGTTTTTT. It encodes CAGGQGNTGELFF. Using reference TRBV19 and TRBJ2-2 for the parts outside the CDR3, the full variable domain is DGGITQSPKYLFRKEGQNVTLSCEQNLNHDAMYWYRQDPGQGLRLIYYSQIVNDFQKGDIAEGYSVSREKKESFPLTVTSAQKNPTAFYLCAGGQGNTGELFFGEGSRLTVL.

V is TRBV15 and J is TRBJ2-7, with 7 bases aligning to TRBD1. The J segment lost 9 bases and the V segment lost 0 bases, leaving 11 bases of the junction unmatched. The CDR3 sequence is 15 residues long. Germline CDR1 LNHNV, CDR2 YYDKDF (reference sequence). The CDR3 protein is CATSRDGTVYELQYF. The DNA for the CDR3 is TGTGCCACCAGCAGAGATGGGACAGTCTACGAGTTGCAGTACTTC.

The chain uses TRBV28 and TRBJ1-5; D call uncertain. Trimming took off 3 bases at V and 9 bases at J, with 18 bases between the two ends. The CDR3 runs 15 residues. The germline V gene has CDR1 MDHEN and CDR2 SYDVKM. CDR3 nucleotides: TGTGCCAGCAGTTTCAACACGGACCTTGTAAGGCCCCAGCATTTT. Translation: CASSFNTDLVRPQHF.

V is TRBV10-2 and J is TRBJ1-6; D is possibly TRBD1 (5 bases). The germline V gene has CDR1 WSHSY and CDR2 SAAADI. The CDR3 runs 12 residues. V lost 8 bases and J lost 7, with 9 bases in between. This CDR3 reads CASRGANSPLHF. Written as DNA, the CDR3 is TGCGCCAGCCGCGGGGCCAATTCACCCCTCCACTTT.

This clone was counted many times. This rearrangement joins TRBV30 to TRBJ1-5; D might be TRBD1 (5 bases). CDR1 GTSNPN and CDR2 SVGIG come from the germline V gene (reference sequence). Trimming cost V 1 base and J 7 bases, with 11 bases left between them. The CDR3 has 13 residues. The CDR3 nucleotides are TGTGCCTGGAGTGAGTACGGGACCCAGCCCCAGCATTTT. This sequence encodes CAWSEYGTQPQHF.

This chain uses TRBV13 with TRBJ1-3; 8 bases line up with TRBD1. This CDR3 has 16 amino acids. Germline V gene lookup returns CDR1 PRHDT and CDR2 FYEKMQ (reference sequence). V lost 3 bases to trimming and J lost 0 bases; unmatched junction nucleotides: 4. The CDR3 region is CASSFTGTGSGNTIYF. The DNA of the CDR3 is TGTGCCAGCAGCTTTACCGGGACAGGCTCTGGAAACACCATATATTTT.

J is TRBJ1-2 and V is TRBV11-2, with D perhaps matching TRBD1 (5 bases). The ends were cut back, 7 bases at V and 7 bases at J, with 19 bases in the middle. In germline, CDR1 is SGHAT, CDR2 FQNNGV. The CDR3 is 14 amino acids. The CDR3 nucleotides are TGTGCCAGCACCCCCCATGGGGGGTCTGGTGGCTACACCTTC. Its protein is CASTPHGGSGGYTF.

This chain uses TRBV5-4 with TRBJ1-1, with D unresolved. Trimming left V 0 bases short and J 11 bases short, with 20 bases between. This CDR3 is built from 15 residues. Per germline, CDR1 SGHNT and CDR2 YYREEE (reference sequence). CDR3 DNA: TGTGCCAGCAGCTTGGAAGGGTTTTCTGGGGTCCGCGCTTTCTTT. Its translation: CASSLEGFSGVRAFF.